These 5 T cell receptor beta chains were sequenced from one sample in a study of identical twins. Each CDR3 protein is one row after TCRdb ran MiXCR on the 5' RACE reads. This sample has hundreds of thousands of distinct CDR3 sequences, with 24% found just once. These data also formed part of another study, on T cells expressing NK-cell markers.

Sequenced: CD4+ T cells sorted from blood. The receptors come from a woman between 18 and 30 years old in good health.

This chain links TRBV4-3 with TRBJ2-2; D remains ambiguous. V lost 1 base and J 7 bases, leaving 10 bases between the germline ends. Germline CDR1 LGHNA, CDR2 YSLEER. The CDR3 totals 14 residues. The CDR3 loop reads CASSQVQAVGELFF. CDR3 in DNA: TGCGCCAGCAGCCAAGTACAAGCAGTCGGGGAGCTGTTTTTT.

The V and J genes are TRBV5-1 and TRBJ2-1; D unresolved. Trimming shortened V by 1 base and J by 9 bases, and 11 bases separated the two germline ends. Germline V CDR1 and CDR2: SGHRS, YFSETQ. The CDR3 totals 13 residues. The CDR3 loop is CASSLFGQTEQFF. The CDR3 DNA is TGCGCCAGCAGCTTGTTCGGGCAAACTGAGCAGTTCTTC.

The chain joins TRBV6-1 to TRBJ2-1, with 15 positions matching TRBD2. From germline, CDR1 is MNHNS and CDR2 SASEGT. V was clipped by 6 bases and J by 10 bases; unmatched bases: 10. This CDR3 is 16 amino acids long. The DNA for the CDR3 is TGTGCCAGCAGAAGGACTAGCGGGAGGGCCGGTGGCGAGCAGTTCTTC. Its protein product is CASRRTSGRAGGEQFF.

CDR3 coding DNA: TGTGCCAGCAGTTATGAAGGGGCGCGAAGGATAAGGTACTTC. It is translated as CASSYEGARRIRYF. V usage is TRBV6-5 and J usage is TRBJ2-7; D is possibly TRBD1 (5 bases). Germline V gives CDR1 MNHEY, CDR2 SVGAGI. This CDR3 region has 14 residues. V was pared by 3 bases and J by 12 bases, with 21 bases between.

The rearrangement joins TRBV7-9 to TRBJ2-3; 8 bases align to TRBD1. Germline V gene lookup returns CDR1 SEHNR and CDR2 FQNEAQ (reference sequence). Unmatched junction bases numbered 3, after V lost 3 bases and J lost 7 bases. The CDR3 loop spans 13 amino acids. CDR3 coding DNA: TGTGCCAGCAGCTTCGGACAGGGCAATACGCAGTATTTT. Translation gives CASSFGQGNTQYF.